This T cell receptor beta chain appears in the sequencing data of a study of vaccination and CD4 T cells after COVID-19. For the study at large: A median of approximately 100 days (range 35 to 161) separated diagnosis from post-COVID sampling.

Cultured CD4+ T-cell DNA underwent Oncomine TCR Beta short-read sequencing. CD4+ T cells were cultured, and genomic DNA was extracted from them. TCRdb re-called the PCR reads through MiXCR, storing one row per CDR3 protein. The table includes some 8,000 distinct CDR3 sequences, roughly 30% detected once. This sample's treatment: approximately 9-day PBMC culture with coronavirus spike peptide pools or control peptides (ViraFEST assay). Pre-COVID-19 pandemic sampling (2011-2018) yielded the unexposed donor's CD4+ T cells. V dropped 4 bases and J dropped 3 bases, with 13 bases sitting between them. CDR1 and CDR2 (germline): MDHEN, SYDVKM. CDR3 length: 14 residues. This clonotype appeared a few times. Antigen unknown.

The rearrangement links TRBV28 to TRBJ2-7; D might be TRBD2 (7 bases). Specimen: CD4+ T cells from blood, cultured in vitro. This TCR derives from a human donor in good health. CDR3 region: CASSSSGTLYEQYF. CDR3 DNA sequence: TGTGCCAGCAGTTCGAGCGGGACACTCTACGAGCAGTACTTC.